The 31 T cell receptor beta chains presented below share a single source sample, sequenced in a study of T cells in women clearing cervical HPV infection. Profiled with immunoSEQ multiplex PCR; TCRdb holds only in-frame clones, not every one. The listing contains over 30,000 clones. Specimen: blood buffy coat. The receptors stem from a woman aged 18-69 years with a cervical HPV16 infection that either progressed to CIN3+ or cleared (not recorded which).

Regarding this clone: The DNA ends 3 residues before the CDR3 does, and the rest of the CDR3 is filled in from the germline J gene. The V gene is TRBV7-3, the J gene TRBJ2-5; TRBD2 aligns across 12 bases. The CDR3 sequence is 16 residues long. The germline V gene has CDR1 SGHTA and CDR2 FQGTGA. The V gene end was trimmed by 5 bases and the J gene end by 4 bases; junction bases not matched to a gene: 8. The sequenced part of the CDR3 DNA is TGTGCCAGCAGCCAATACTCTAGCGGGGGGGGAGAGACC. This sequence encodes CASSQYSSGGGET. The entire CDR3 protein is CASSQYSSGGGETQYF.

For this clone: The read stops 3 residues short of the end of the CDR3; the missing end is completed from the germline J gene. The chain carries TRBV5-1 and TRBJ2-7; D remains unclear. V lost 0 bases and J 1 base, leaving 5 bases between the germline ends. Per germline, CDR1 SGHRS and CDR2 YFSETQ. The CDR3 length is 13 residues. CDR3 sequence reads: CASSLAPSYEQYF. The sequenced CDR3 bases are TGCGCCAGCAGCTTGGCCCCATCCTACGAG.

With regard to this clone: Sequencing ends 3 residues short of the CDR3 end; the germline J gene provides the rest. This sequence joins TRBV14 and TRBJ1-1; 10 nucleotides line up with TRBD1. The CDR3 length is 18 residues. J gave up 2 bases and V 5 bases, and 14 bases lay outside the gene matches. Germline V CDR1 and CDR2: SGHDN, FVKESK. The part of the CDR3 DNA that was read is TGTGCCAGCAGCGCCAGACAGGGGGCAAGTAGATTCAACACTGAA. Translation gives CASSARQGASRFNTE. The complete CDR3 reads CASSARQGASRFNTEAFF.

Note on this clone: Read sequence stops 3 residues before the CDR3 end, and the germline J gene provides the missing end. The V and J genes are TRBV20-1 and TRBJ1-2; a weak D match, TRBD1 (5 bases). The CDR3 covers 19 residues. The germline V gene has CDR1 DFQATT and CDR2 SNEGSKA (reference sequence). With 3 bases removed from V and 1 base from J, the gap between germline ends came to 27 bases. CDR3 loop: CSASGRQNFRGFFNYGYTF. CDR3 DNA (partial): TGCAGTGCTAGTGGGCGCCAAAATTTTCGGGGGTTCTTTAACTATGGC.

To note about this clone: The CDR3 end lies 3 residues beyond the end of the read and is filled in from the germline J gene. The chain links TRBV9 to TRBJ2-1; 9 bases line up with TRBD2. Germline CDR1 reads SGDLS; CDR2 reads YYNGEE. The CDR3 is 14 amino acids. V lost 2 bases and J lost 8; bases outside the gene matches: 5. Incomplete CDR3 DNA: TGTGCCAGCAGCGTTCGCGTAGCGGGGGATGAG. It translates to CASSVRVAGDE. The whole CDR3 region reads CASSVRVAGDEQFF.

Note on this clone: The CDR3 end falls 3 residues outside the read, so it is completed with the germline J gene. The chain couples TRBV20-1 to TRBJ2-7; a possible D gene is TRBD2 (5 bases). This CDR3 contains 12 residues. V was shortened by 4 bases and J by 2 bases, with 9 bases between the two germline ends. Germline lookup yields CDR1 DFQATT and CDR2 SNEGSKA (reference sequence). CDR3 DNA (partial): TGCAGTGCTATCAGCGGACCCTACGAG. Translating it yields CSAISGPYE. The whole CDR3 region reads CSAISGPYEQYF.

Comments on this clone: The read ends 3 residues before the CDR3 terminus; that terminus is restored from the germline J gene. The chain recombines TRBV7-2 with TRBJ2-7, with D perhaps matching TRBD1 (6 bases). Germline-derived CDR1 and CDR2 are SGHTA and FQGNSA. This CDR3 spans 15 amino acids. The V gene lost 3 bases and the J gene lost 3 bases, with 15 bases spanning the gap. Here the CDR3 reads CASSFRTAGVYEQYF. The CDR3 DNA, read in part, is TGTGCCAGCAGCTTTAGGACAGCCGGTGTCTACGAG.

About this clone: The read finishes 3 residues shy of the CDR3 end, and the germline J gene is used to complete it. The V call is TRBV2, the J call TRBJ1-1; unclear D gene. CDR3 length equals 15 residues. Trimming left V 0 bases short and J 4 bases short, with 12 bases between. CDR1 SNHLY and CDR2 FYNNEI come from the germline V gene. CDR3 in amino acids: CASSEALRVGTEAFF. The sequenced part of the CDR3 DNA is TGTGCCAGCAGTGAAGCGCTTAGGGTTGGCACTGAA.

Comment on this clone: The read is 3 residues too short to cover the CDR3 end, so that end is filled in from the germline J gene. The chain employs TRBV20-1 and TRBJ2-7; 9 bases line up with TRBD2. The V and J ends lost 3 bases and 6 bases, in that order; junction bases with no gene match: 24. The CDR3 loop spans 19 amino acids. Germline loops: CDR1 DFQATT, CDR2 SNEGSKA (reference sequence). CDR3 protein: CSASRGRDWGSGSPREQYF. The sequenced part of the CDR3 DNA is TGCAGTGCTAGTAGGGGACGGGATTGGGGTAGCGGGAGTCCCCGCGAG.

About this clone: The read gets to within 3 residues of the CDR3 end, and the germline J gene fills in the rest. The chain recombines TRBV29-1 with TRBJ2-7; D not certain. The CDR3 runs 14 residues. CDR1 is SQVTM, CDR2 ANQGSEA, per germline. Deletions cut 4 bases from V and 0 bases from J, with 13 bases between. The part of the CDR3 DNA that was read is TGCAGCGTTGGGGCTACCTATGTCTCCTACGAG. Protein product: CSVGATYVSYE. The whole CDR3 reads CSVGATYVSYEQYF.

About this clone: The CDR3 is cut off 3 residues early in the read; its end comes from the germline J gene. The rearrangement links TRBV30 to TRBJ1-2, with TRBD1 matching over 7 bases. V shed 3 bases and J 3 bases; nucleotides not matched to a gene: 4. This CDR3 region has 13 residues. Germline V CDR1 and CDR2: GTSNPN, SVGIG (reference sequence). CDR3 sequence reads: CAWRTGKHYGYTF. The CDR3 bases that were read are TGTGCCTGGAGGACAGGGAAACACTATGGC.

About this clone itself: With the read ending 3 residues before the CDR3 end, the germline J gene is used to fill in that end. The chain carries TRBV29-1 and TRBJ2-3, with 12 bases identical to TRBD2. In germline, CDR1 is SQVTM, CDR2 ANQGSEA. V gave up 5 bases and J gave up 4 bases; unmatched junction bases: 1. CDR3 length: 13 amino acids. CDR3 loop: CSVRLAGADTQYF. The CDR3 bases that were read are TGCAGCGTTAGACTAGCGGGGGCAGATACG.

As for this clone: The read is 3 residues too short to cover the CDR3 end, so that end is filled in from the germline J gene. The chain joins TRBV6-1 to TRBJ2-7; 7 bases agree with TRBD2. V gave up 1 base and J gave up 3 bases; unmatched junction bases: 3. This CDR3 comprises 14 residues. Germline lookup yields CDR1 MNHNS and CDR2 SASEGT. The CDR3 is CASSEGLADYEQYF. Incomplete CDR3 DNA: TGTGCCAGCAGTGAAGGGCTAGCGGACTACGAG.

About this clone itself: Read coverage stops 3 residues before the CDR3 terminus; the germline J gene supplies the remainder. The chain carries TRBV6-2 or TRBV6-3 and TRBJ2-3; 8 bases agree with TRBD1. V dropped 6 bases and J dropped 3; count of bases not matched to a gene: 5. Germline CDR1 and CDR2: MNHEY and SVGEGT. The CDR3 is 14 amino acids. The sequenced CDR3 bases are TGTGCCAGCAGACAGGGGGGCTCGACAGATACG. This gives the protein CASRQGGSTDT. The entire CDR3 protein is CASRQGGSTDTQYF.

As for this clone: With the read ending 3 residues before the CDR3 end, the germline J gene is used to fill in that end. The chain links TRBV7-9 to TRBJ2-7; possible D gene TRBD1, 6 bases. Looked up from germline, CDR1 is SEHNR and CDR2 is FQNEAQ (reference sequence). V gave up 5 bases and J gave up 4 bases, with 9 bases separating them. The CDR3 is 12 amino acids. The sequenced CDR3 bases are TGTGCCAGCAGCCGCAGGGGTTACGAG. Amino acid sequence: CASSRRGYE. The complete CDR3 reads CASSRRGYEQYF.

Remarks on this clone: The read terminates 3 residues ahead of where the CDR3 ends, so the germline J gene completes it. The V and J genes are TRBV12-3 or TRBV12-4 and TRBJ2-5; 8 bases map to TRBD2. After removal of 6 bases from V and 3 bases from J, the junction contained 9 bases not matched to a gene. The CDR3 has 15 residues. The CDR3 DNA, read in part, is TGTGCCAGCAGCCACGGGGGGGGAGGGAAAGAGACC. It specifies CASSHGGGGKET. In full, the CDR3 is CASSHGGGGKETQYF.

Details on this clone: Read coverage stops 3 residues before the CDR3 terminus; the germline J gene supplies the remainder. The V call is TRBV5-6, the J call TRBJ1-1; D not resolved. Per germline, CDR1 SGHDT and CDR2 YYEEEE. Trimming removed 4 bases from V and 2 bases from J, with 15 bases in between. CDR3 size: 15 residues. The CDR3 DNA, read in part, is TGTGCCAGCAGCCCGCTTGAGAGGGCTAACACTGAA. Residues: CASSPLERANTE. The complete CDR3 sequence is CASSPLERANTEAFF.

With regard to this clone: Coverage ceases 3 residues before the CDR3 finishes, and the germline J gene fills in the end. V and J are TRBV7-2 and TRBJ2-6, with D hard to call. CDR1 SGHTA and CDR2 FQGNSA come from the germline V gene. CDR3 length: 15 amino acids. Trimming removed 5 bases from V and 1 base from J, with 9 bases in between. Partial CDR3 DNA: TGTGCCAGCAGCCCGTCAGTGTCTGGGGCCAACGTC. Protein sequence: CASSPSVSGANV. The entire CDR3 protein is CASSPSVSGANVLTF. Full variable domain (missing parts from reference TRBV7-2 and TRBJ2-6): GAGVSQSPSNKVTEKGKDVELRCDPISGHTALYWYRQSLGQGLEFLIYFQGNSAPDKSGLPSDRFSAERTGGSVSTLTIQRTQQEDSAVYLCASSPSVSGANVLTFGAGSRLTVL.

Points on this clone: The observed sequence ends 3 residues before the CDR3 terminus, with the missing tail filled in from the germline J gene. The chain has TRBV7-2 and TRBJ2-3, with D perhaps TRBD1 or TRBD2 (5 bases each). This CDR3 is 13 amino acids long. Trimming shortened V by 2 bases and J by 6 bases, and 9 bases separated the two germline ends. Looked up from germline, CDR1 is SGHTA and CDR2 is FQGNSA. CDR3 DNA, as far as it was read: TGTGCCAGCAGCTTAAGGGGAGCGGATACG. This encodes CASSLRGADT. Given in full, the CDR3 is CASSLRGADTQYF.

In the case of this clone: The read terminates 3 residues ahead of where the CDR3 ends, so the germline J gene completes it. The chain is built from TRBV7-2 and TRBJ2-1, with 13 bases lining up with TRBD2. The germline gives CDR1 SGHTA, CDR2 FQGNSA. The ends lost 0 bases at V and 5 bases at J; junction bases unmatched: 1. The CDR3 loop spans 16 amino acids. CDR3 in amino acids: CASSLAGTSGNNEQFF. The DNA read from the CDR3 is TGTGCCAGCAGCTTAGCCGGGACTAGCGGGAACAATGAG.

With regard to this clone: The read terminates 3 residues before the CDR3 end, so the remaining end is supplied by the germline J gene. V and J are TRBV12-5 and TRBJ2-1, with a tentative D call TRBD1 (6 bases). CDR1 LGHNT and CDR2 FRNRAP come from the germline V gene. This CDR3 has 16 amino acids. V shed 4 bases and J shed 5 bases, with 18 bases lying between them. The part of the CDR3 DNA that was read is TGTGCTAGTGGTTGGACGGGGCAGGGGAAACACAATGAG. It is translated as CASGWTGQGKHNE. In full, the CDR3 is CASGWTGQGKHNEQFF.

With regard to this clone: The read stops 3 residues short of the end of the CDR3; the missing end is completed from the germline J gene. The chain has TRBV7-9 and TRBJ2-1, with D possibly matching TRBD1 (5 bases). The CDR3 totals 14 residues. From germline, CDR1 is SEHNR and CDR2 FQNEAQ (reference sequence). The germline V and J ends were trimmed by 4 bases and 3 bases, with 10 bases remaining between them. This CDR3 is CASSSRTNYNEQFF. The part of the CDR3 DNA that was read is TGTGCCAGCAGCTCTCGGACAAACTACAATGAG.

With regard to this clone: The read finishes 3 residues shy of the CDR3 end, and the germline J gene is used to complete it. The chain carries TRBV19 and TRBJ2-7, with D maybe TRBD1 (5 bases). Per germline, CDR1 LNHDA and CDR2 SQIVND (reference sequence). The V and J ends lost 5 bases and 6 bases respectively, with 14 bases between them. The CDR3 spans 13 residues. The CDR3 region is CASSAGHAVEQYF. CDR3 bases read: TGTGCCAGTAGTGCCGGACATGCGGTCGAG. The full variable domain, completed using reference TRBV19 and TRBJ2-7, is DGGITQSPKYLFRKEGQNVTLSCEQNLNHDAMYWYRQDPGQGLRLIYYSQIVNDFQKGDIAEGYSVSREKKESFPLTVTSAQKNPTAFYLCASSAGHAVEQYFGPGTRLTVT.

About this clone itself: Read sequence stops 3 residues before the CDR3 end, and the germline J gene provides the missing end. This chain joins TRBV7-2 and TRBJ2-7, with D perhaps TRBD2 (5 bases). V was shortened by 1 base and J by 6 bases, with 13 bases between the two germline ends. This CDR3 is 14 amino acids long. Germline V lookup: CDR1 SGHTA, CDR2 FQGNSA. CDR3 DNA (partial): TGTGCCAGCAGCTTAGGAGGGCCGGTTGGCGAG. Translation: CASSLGGPVGE. The entire CDR3 sequence reads CASSLGGPVGEQYF. The full variable domain, its missing parts supplied by reference TRBV7-2 and TRBJ2-7, is GAGVSQSPSNKVTEKGKDVELRCDPISGHTALYWYRQSLGQGLEFLIYFQGNSAPDKSGLPSDRFSAERTGGSVSTLTIQRTQQEDSAVYLCASSLGGPVGEQYFGPGTRLTVT.

On this clone itself: The read ends 3 residues before the CDR3 terminus; that terminus is restored from the germline J gene. The chain links TRBV20-1 to TRBJ1-5; weak D call: TRBD1 (5 bases). The CDR3 consists of 15 residues. Trimming cost V 6 bases and J 9 bases, with 24 bases left between them. Germline values: CDR1 DFQATT, CDR2 SNEGSKA (reference sequence). The covered CDR3 bases are TGCAGTGCCCCGCTTGATGGGCGGACACTTTCGCCC. Its translation is CSAPLDGRTLSP. Given in full, the CDR3 is CSAPLDGRTLSPQHF.

A note on this clone: The sequence runs out 3 residues before the end of the CDR3; the remainder is reconstructed from the germline J gene. The rearrangement links TRBV14 to TRBJ1-6, with D unresolved. The germline V gene encodes CDR1 SGHDN and CDR2 FVKESK. CDR3 length: 17 residues. Trimming stripped 6 bases from V and 7 bases from J, with 22 bases between. Incomplete CDR3 DNA: TGTGCCAGCAGTCAATATCTCCCGGGTCGAACGAATTCACCC. Encoded protein: CASSQYLPGRTNSP. The whole CDR3 region reads CASSQYLPGRTNSPLHF. The entire variable domain, with the rest obtained from reference TRBV14 and TRBJ1-6, is as follows: EAGVTQFPSHSVIEKGQTVTLRCDPISGHDNLYWYRRVMGKEIKFLLHFVKESKQDESGMPNNRFLAERTGGTYSTLKVQPAELEDSGVYFCASSQYLPGRTNSPLHFGNGTRLTVT.

About this clone: The read ends 3 residues before the CDR3 terminus; that terminus is restored from the germline J gene. The chain employs TRBV19 and TRBJ2-5; 7 nucleotides align to TRBD1. Germline values: CDR1 LNHDA, CDR2 SQIVND (reference sequence). V lost 6 bases and J lost 5; bases outside the gene matches: 12. The CDR3 sequence is 15 residues long. The CDR3 loop is CASRLQGERVETQYF. The CDR3 DNA, read in part, is TGTGCCAGTAGACTTCAGGGGGAGAGGGTGGAGACC.

Regarding this clone: The CDR3 goes on 3 residues after the read ends, and that part is filled in from the germline J gene. The rearrangement uses TRBV9 and TRBJ2-2; 15 positions agree with TRBD2. Trimming removed 0 bases from V and 6 bases from J; junction bases left unmatched: 12. This CDR3 spans 20 amino acids. CDR1 and CDR2 from the germline V gene are SGDLS and YYNGEE. The DNA read from the CDR3 is TGTGCCAGCAGCGTAGCTTCGGGACTAGCGGGGGGCCCATGGGCCGGGGAG. Its protein is CASSVASGLAGGPWAGE. The entire CDR3 sequence reads CASSVASGLAGGPWAGELFF.

Concerning this clone: The DNA ends 3 residues before the CDR3 does, and the rest of the CDR3 is filled in from the germline J gene. The chain carries TRBV20-1 and TRBJ1-1; 7 positions agree with TRBD1. The germline gives CDR1 DFQATT, CDR2 SNEGSKA (reference sequence). V was clipped by 5 bases and J by 2 bases; unmatched bases: 5. The CDR3 length is 13 residues. The chain's CDR3 is CSAADRTNTEAFF. The covered CDR3 bases are TGCAGTGCTGCGGACAGGACAAACACTGAA.

The CDR3 protein is CACRGDRNTEAFF. Partial CDR3 DNA: TGTGCCTGTCGGGGGGATAGGAACACTGAA. The V call is TRBV18, the J call TRBJ1-1; D possibly corresponds to TRBD1 (5 bases). The sequence runs out 3 residues before the end of the CDR3; the remainder is reconstructed from the germline J gene. Germline CDR1 KGHSH, CDR2 LQKENI. This CDR3 region has 13 residues. The V and J ends lost 11 bases and 1 base respectively, with 14 bases between them.

In regard to this clone: The junction departs from germline at one end; a sequencing error may be responsible. CDR3 amino acids: CASSLASDPYDYTF. The CDR3 DNA, read in part, is TGTGCTAGCAGCTTAGCTAGCGACCCCTACGAC. The chain combines TRBV7-7 with TRBJ1-2; D is unresolved. The sequenced fragment ends 3 residues before the CDR3 boundary, so the rest is inferred from the germline J gene. Germline V CDR1 and CDR2: SSHAT, FNYEAQ (reference sequence). The CDR3 length is 14 residues.